The 17 T cell receptor beta chains listed next were all sequenced from one sample in a study of shared clonotypes between healthy human individuals. Sequenced by immunoSEQ multiplex PCR; TCRdb stores in-frame clones only, minus some. The sample consists of roughly 1,800,000 clones, about 94% of them appearing once. Naive CD8 cells, CD45RO-negative and positively selected for CCR7, excluded terminally differentiated effector memory CD45RA+ cells. The material sequenced was naive CD8+ T cells sorted from blood. The receptors were gathered from a man between 18 and 29 years old in good health.

The rearrangement links TRBV27 to TRBJ2-3; 11 bases fit TRBD2. The CDR3 is 18 residues long. Germline V gene lookup returns CDR1 MNHEY and CDR2 SMNVEV (reference sequence). V was clipped by 7 bases and J by 0 bases; unmatched bases: 12. The CDR3 nucleotides are TGTGCCAGCACAGAGGTGCTAGCGGGGGGCCCTAGCACAGATACGCAGTATTTT. This translates into CASTEVLAGGPSTDTQYF.

Worth noting for this clone: This sample also contains other DNA sequences that code for the same CDR3. The chain has TRBV7-9 and TRBJ2-5; the match to TRBD2 covers 9 bases. The CDR3 contains 14 residues. CDR1 is SEHNR, CDR2 FQNEAQ, per germline (reference sequence). With 5 bases clipped from V and 3 bases from J, the junction kept 4 bases outside the gene matches. The CDR3 DNA follows: TGTGCCAGCAGCCTTAGCGGGGGTAAAGAGACCCAGTACTTC. Protein product: CASSLSGGKETQYF.

The J gene is TRBJ1-5, the V gene TRBV6-1; D not resolved. V gave up 8 bases and J gave up 5 bases, with 16 bases separating them. CDR1 and CDR2 (germline): MNHNS, SASEGT. The CDR3 covers 14 residues. The CDR3 DNA reads TGTGCCAGCGAAGAACCGTTGGGCGATCAGCCCCAGCATTTT. This gives the protein CASEEPLGDQPQHF.

V gene TRBV4-1 combines with J gene TRBJ1-1; no definite D call. V dropped 4 bases and J dropped 5 bases, with 17 bases sitting between them. Germline V gives CDR1 MGHRA, CDR2 YSYEKL. The CDR3 length is 15 residues. CDR3 loop: CASSPLEARGTEAFF. The CDR3 bases are TGCGCCAGCAGCCCCCTGGAGGCTCGTGGGACTGAAGCTTTCTTT.

The V call is TRBV2, the J call TRBJ2-7; D remains unclear. Germline-derived CDR1 and CDR2 are SNHLY and FYNNEI. Trimming shortened V by 3 bases and J by 3 bases, and 15 bases separated the two germline ends. This CDR3 comprises 15 residues. CDR3: CASSDSTLADYEQYF. For the CDR3, the DNA is TGTGCCAGCAGTGATTCGACCTTAGCCGACTACGAGCAGTACTTC.

J is TRBJ2-7 and V is TRBV7-9; D is ambiguous. Trimming removed 0 bases at V and 6 bases at J, with 18 bases between. This CDR3 region has 16 residues. The germline V gene encodes CDR1 SEHNR and CDR2 FQNEAQ (reference sequence). CDR3 loop: CASSLAAQNLLGEQYF. The DNA of the CDR3 is TGTGCCAGCAGCTTAGCGGCCCAGAACCTCCTGGGCGAGCAGTACTTC.

The V gene is TRBV29-1, the J gene TRBJ1-2, with D perhaps TRBD1 (5 bases). The germline V gene encodes CDR1 SQVTM and CDR2 ANQGSEA. CDR3 length equals 15 residues. Trimming stripped 3 bases from V and 3 bases from J, with 17 bases between. The CDR3 nucleotides read TGCAGCGTTGACCACGGACAATGGGGGTACTATGGCTACACCTTC. Protein: CSVDHGQWGYYGYTF.

The CDR3 protein is CASSVPSNQPQHF. The DNA for the CDR3 is TGTGCCAGCAGTGTCCCCAGCAATCAGCCCCAGCATTTT. The rearrangement uses TRBV6-1 and TRBJ1-5; no firm D call. Looked up from germline, CDR1 is MNHNS and CDR2 is SASEGT. The CDR3 has 13 residues. Trimming stripped 4 bases from V and 1 base from J, with 5 bases between.

The chain's CDR3 is CASSQVFPLAKNIQYF. The CDR3 coding sequence is TGCGCCAGCAGCCAAGTTTTCCCTCTAGCCAAAAACATTCAGTACTTC. This chain joins TRBV4-1 and TRBJ2-4; D is ambiguous. Germline-derived CDR1 and CDR2 are MGHRA and YSYEKL. The CDR3 has 16 amino acids. V was shortened by 1 base and J by 0 bases, with 10 bases between the two germline ends.

V and J are TRBV11-2 and TRBJ2-5; D call uncertain. Trimming removed 1 base from V and 5 bases from J, with 8 bases in between. Germline CDR1 reads SGHAT; CDR2 reads FQNNGV. The CDR3 spans 13 residues. CDR3 loop: CASSLAATETQYF. The CDR3 DNA reads TGTGCCAGCAGCTTAGCGGCCACGGAGACCCAGTACTTC. Based on the CDR3 plus reference TRBV11-2 and TRBJ2-5, the full variable domain is EAGVAQSPRYKIIEKRQSVAFWCNPISGHATLYWYQQILGQGPKLLIQFQNNGVVDDSQLPKDRFSAERLKGVDSTLKIQPAKLEDSAVYLCASSLAATETQYFGPGTRLLVL.

The V and J genes are TRBV2 and TRBJ1-6; tentative D call: TRBD1 (5 bases). Germline V lookup: CDR1 SNHLY, CDR2 FYNNEI. The V gene lost 3 bases and the J gene lost 0 bases, with 12 bases spanning the gap. This CDR3 is 17 amino acids long. The CDR3 sequence is CASSDEGRGSYNSPLHF. In DNA form, the CDR3 reads TGTGCCAGCAGTGACGAGGGGAGGGGCTCCTATAATTCACCCCTCCACTTT.

There are a few counts of this clone. The chain couples TRBV4-2 to TRBJ1-2, with a tentative D call TRBD1 (5 bases). This CDR3 has 15 residues. V was pared by 0 bases and J by 6 bases, with 14 bases between. Germline V gene sequence: CDR1 LGHNA, CDR2 YNFKEQ. The CDR3, as DNA: TGTGCCAGCAGCCAAGAAGGGACGGGGAATGATGGCTACACCTTC. Translated: CASSQEGTGNDGYTF.

On this clone: The same CDR3 arises from other DNA sequences in this sample as well. The V and J genes are TRBV10-3 and TRBJ2-7, with 8 bases fitting TRBD2. CDR3 length: 11 amino acids. Germline V gives CDR1 ENHRY, CDR2 SYGVKD. J was trimmed by 3 bases and V by 11 bases; bases with no gene match: 3. The CDR3: CAAGGDYEQYF. Here the CDR3 DNA reads TGTGCCGCCGGGGGGGACTACGAGCAGTACTTC.

The J gene is TRBJ2-7, the V gene TRBV7-2; 9 bases align to TRBD1. The germline CDR1 and CDR2 sequences are SGHTA and FQGNSA. With V trimmed by 6 bases and J by 2 bases, 8 bases remained unmatched. The CDR3 length is 15 residues. The CDR3 protein is CASSIGQGRTYEQYF. CDR3 DNA sequence: TGTGCCAGCAGTATCGGACAGGGGCGAACCTACGAGCAGTACTTC.

The chain combines TRBV2 with TRBJ2-1; 7 nucleotides match TRBD2. The CDR3 runs 12 residues. CDR1 SNHLY and CDR2 FYNNEI come from the germline V gene. V was clipped by 6 bases and J by 8 bases; unmatched bases: 4. CDR3 amino acids: CASSGAGDEQFF. CDR3 sequence (DNA): TGTGCCAGCAGCGGGGCGGGGGATGAGCAGTTCTTC.

This clone came up once. This sequence joins TRBV11-2 and TRBJ1-1; D is ambiguous. Looked up from germline, CDR1 is SGHAT and CDR2 is FQNNGV. V lost 0 bases and J lost 7, with 9 bases in between. The CDR3 loop spans 13 amino acids. The CDR3 bases are TGTGCCAGCAGCTTAGAGTCCGCAGTTGAAGCTTTCTTT. It yields the protein CASSLESAVEAFF.

The V and J genes are TRBV4-3 and TRBJ2-5; weak D call: TRBD2 (6 bases). Trimming removed 1 base from V and 5 bases from J, with 14 bases in between. Germline V gene lookup returns CDR1 LGHNA and CDR2 YSLEER. The CDR3 length is 15 residues. The CDR3 is CASSQVFGGGETQYF. The DNA of the CDR3 is TGCGCCAGCAGCCAAGTCTTCGGCGGAGGGGAGACCCAGTACTTC.